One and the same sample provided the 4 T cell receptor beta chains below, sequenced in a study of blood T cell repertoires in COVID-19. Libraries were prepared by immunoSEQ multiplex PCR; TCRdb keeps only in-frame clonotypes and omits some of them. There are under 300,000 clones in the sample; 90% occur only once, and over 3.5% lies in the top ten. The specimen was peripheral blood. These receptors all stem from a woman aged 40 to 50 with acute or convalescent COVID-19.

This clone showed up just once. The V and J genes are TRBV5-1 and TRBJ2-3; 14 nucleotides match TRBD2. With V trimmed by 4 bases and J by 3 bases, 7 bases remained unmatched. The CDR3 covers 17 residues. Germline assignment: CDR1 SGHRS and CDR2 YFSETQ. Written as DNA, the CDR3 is TGCGCCAGCAGCGCCCCGGGACTAGCGGGGGCGACAGATACGCAGTATTTT. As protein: CASSAPGLAGATDTQYF.

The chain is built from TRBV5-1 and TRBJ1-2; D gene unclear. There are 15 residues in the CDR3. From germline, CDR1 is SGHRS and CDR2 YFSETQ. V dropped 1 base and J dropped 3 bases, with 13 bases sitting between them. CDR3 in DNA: TGCGCCAGCAGCTTGACAGCCACTAGGGACTATGGCTACACCTTC. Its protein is CASSLTATRDYGYTF.

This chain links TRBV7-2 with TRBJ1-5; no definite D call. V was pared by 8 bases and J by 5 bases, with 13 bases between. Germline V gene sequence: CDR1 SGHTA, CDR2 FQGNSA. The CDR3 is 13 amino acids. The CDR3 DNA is TGTGCCAGCCGCCCTCCGGGAGATCAGCCCCAGCATTTT. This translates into CASRPPGDQPQHF.

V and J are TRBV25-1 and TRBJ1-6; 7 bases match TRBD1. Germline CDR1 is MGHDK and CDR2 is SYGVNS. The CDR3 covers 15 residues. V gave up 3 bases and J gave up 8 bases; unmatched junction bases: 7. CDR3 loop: CASSDLDRDHSPLHF. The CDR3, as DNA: TGTGCCAGCAGTGATCTAGACAGGGACCATTCACCCCTCCACTTT.